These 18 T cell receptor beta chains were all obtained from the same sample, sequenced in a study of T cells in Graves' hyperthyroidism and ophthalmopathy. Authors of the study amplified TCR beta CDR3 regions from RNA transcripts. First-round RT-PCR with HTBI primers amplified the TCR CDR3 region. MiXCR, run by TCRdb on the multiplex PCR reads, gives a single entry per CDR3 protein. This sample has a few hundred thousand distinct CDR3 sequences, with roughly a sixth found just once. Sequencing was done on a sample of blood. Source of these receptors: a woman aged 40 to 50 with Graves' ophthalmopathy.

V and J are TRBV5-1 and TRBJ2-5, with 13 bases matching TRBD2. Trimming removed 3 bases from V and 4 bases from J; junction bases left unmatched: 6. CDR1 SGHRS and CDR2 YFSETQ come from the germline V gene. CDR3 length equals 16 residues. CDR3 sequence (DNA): TGCGCCAGCAGCTCGAAACTAGCGGGGGGGCCAGAGACCCAGTACTTC. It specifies CASSSKLAGGPETQYF.

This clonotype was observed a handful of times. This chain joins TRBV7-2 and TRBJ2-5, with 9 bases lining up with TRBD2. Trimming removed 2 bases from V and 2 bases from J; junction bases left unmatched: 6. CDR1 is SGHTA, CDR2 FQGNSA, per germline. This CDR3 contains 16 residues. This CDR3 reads CASSLMVAGVQETQYF. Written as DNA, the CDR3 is TGTGCCAGCAGCTTAATGGTAGCGGGGGTTCAAGAGACCCAGTACTTC.

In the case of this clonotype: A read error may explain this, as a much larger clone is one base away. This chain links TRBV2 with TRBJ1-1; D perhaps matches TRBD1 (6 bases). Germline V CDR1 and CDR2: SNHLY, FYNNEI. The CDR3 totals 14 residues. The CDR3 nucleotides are TGTGCCAGCAGGCGCGGACAGATGAACGCTGAAGCTTTCTTT. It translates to CASRRGQMNAEAFF.

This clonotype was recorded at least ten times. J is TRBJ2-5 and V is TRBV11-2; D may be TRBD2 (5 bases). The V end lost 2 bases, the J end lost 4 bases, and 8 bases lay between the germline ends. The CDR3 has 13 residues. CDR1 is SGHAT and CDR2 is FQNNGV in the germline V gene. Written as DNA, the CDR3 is TGTGCCAGCAGCTTAATACGGGGAGAGACCCAGTACTTC. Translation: CASSLIRGETQYF.

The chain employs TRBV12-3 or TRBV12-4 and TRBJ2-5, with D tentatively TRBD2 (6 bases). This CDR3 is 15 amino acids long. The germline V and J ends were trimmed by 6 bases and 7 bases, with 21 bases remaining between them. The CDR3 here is CASREGRAEGGTQYF. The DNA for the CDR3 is TGTGCCAGCAGGGAGGGCAGGGCCGAAGGTGGGACCCAGTACTTC.

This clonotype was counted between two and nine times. DNA for the CDR3: TGTGCCAGTAGTGGAAGCGGGAGTCGGGAGCAGTACTTC. Amino acids: CASSGSGSREQYF. This chain links TRBV19 with TRBJ2-7, with 8 positions matching TRBD2. The J segment lost 7 bases and the V segment lost 5 bases, leaving 7 bases of the junction unmatched. Germline V gene sequence: CDR1 LNHDA, CDR2 SQIVND (reference sequence). The CDR3 extends over 13 amino acids.

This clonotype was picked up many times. CDR3 protein: CASSLAGQSYGYTF. The CDR3 nucleotides read TGTGCCAGCAGCTTAGCCGGGCAGAGCTATGGCTACACCTTC. The chain is built from TRBV7-8 and TRBJ1-2; D gene uncertain. The CDR3 is 14 residues long. Germline-derived CDR1 and CDR2 are SGHVS and FQNEAQ. Trimming pared 0 bases from V and 4 bases from J, leaving 9 bases between.

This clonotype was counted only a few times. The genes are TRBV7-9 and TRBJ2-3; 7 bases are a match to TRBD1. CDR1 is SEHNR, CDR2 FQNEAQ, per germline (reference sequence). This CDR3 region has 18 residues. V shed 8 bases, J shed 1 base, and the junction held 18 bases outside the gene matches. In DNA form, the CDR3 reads TGTGCCAGCTTTAGGGCGGCAATCCGGGACAGCCGCACAGATACGCAGTATTTT. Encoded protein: CASFRAAIRDSRTDTQYF.

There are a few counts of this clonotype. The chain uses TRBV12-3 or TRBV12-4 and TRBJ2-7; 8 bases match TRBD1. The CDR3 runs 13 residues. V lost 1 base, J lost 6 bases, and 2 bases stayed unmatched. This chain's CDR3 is CASSLGTGFEQYF. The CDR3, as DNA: TGTGCCAGCAGTTTAGGGACAGGGTTCGAGCAGTACTTC.

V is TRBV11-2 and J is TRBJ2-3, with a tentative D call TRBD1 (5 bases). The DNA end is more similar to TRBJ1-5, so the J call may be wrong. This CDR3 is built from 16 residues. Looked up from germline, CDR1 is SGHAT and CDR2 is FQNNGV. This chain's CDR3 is CASSPPEGLVTDTQHF. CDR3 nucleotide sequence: TGTGCCAGCAGCCCACCTGAGGGGCTGGTTACAGATACGCAGCATTTT.

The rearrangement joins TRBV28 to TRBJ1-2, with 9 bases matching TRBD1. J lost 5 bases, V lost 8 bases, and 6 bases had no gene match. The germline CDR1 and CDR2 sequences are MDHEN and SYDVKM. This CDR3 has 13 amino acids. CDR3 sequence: CASGGQGPYGYTF. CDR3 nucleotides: TGTGCCAGCGGGGGACAGGGACCTTATGGCTACACCTTC.

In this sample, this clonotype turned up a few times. Here the CDR3 DNA reads TGTGCCAGCAGCGTAGGGGAGGAGCAGTTCTTC. Protein sequence: CASSVGEEQFF. The rearrangement joins TRBV9 to TRBJ2-1, with D perhaps matching TRBD2 (5 bases). Trimming stripped 0 bases from V and 10 bases from J, with 5 bases between. Per the germline V gene, CDR1 is SGDLS and CDR2 is YYNGEE. The CDR3 is 11 residues long.

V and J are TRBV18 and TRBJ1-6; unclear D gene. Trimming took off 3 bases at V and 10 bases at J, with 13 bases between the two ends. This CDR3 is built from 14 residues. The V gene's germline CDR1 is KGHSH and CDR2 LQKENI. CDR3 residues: CASSPGRVESPLHF. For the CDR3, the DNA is TGTGCCAGCTCACCGGGTAGGGTCGAATCACCCCTCCACTTT.

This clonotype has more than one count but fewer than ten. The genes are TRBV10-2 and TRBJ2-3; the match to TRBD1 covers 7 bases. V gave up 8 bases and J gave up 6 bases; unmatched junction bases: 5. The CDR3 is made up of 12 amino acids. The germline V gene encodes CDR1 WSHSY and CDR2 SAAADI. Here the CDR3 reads CASLTGSDTQYF. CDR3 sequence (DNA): TGCGCCAGCCTGACAGGGTCTGATACGCAGTATTTT.

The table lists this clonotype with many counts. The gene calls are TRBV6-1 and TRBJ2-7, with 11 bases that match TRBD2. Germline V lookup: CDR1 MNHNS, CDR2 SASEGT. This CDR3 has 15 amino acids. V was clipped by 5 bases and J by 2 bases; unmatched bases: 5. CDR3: CASSWGTSGTYEQYF. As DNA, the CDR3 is TGTGCCAGCAGTTGGGGGACTAGCGGTACCTACGAGCAGTACTTC.

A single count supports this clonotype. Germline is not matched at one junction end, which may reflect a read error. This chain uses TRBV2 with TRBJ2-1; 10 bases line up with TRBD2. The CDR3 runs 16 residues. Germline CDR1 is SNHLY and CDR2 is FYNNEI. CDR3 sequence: CASTPGLALTYNEQFF. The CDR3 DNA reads TGCGCCAGCACCCCGGGACTAGCGCTAACCTACAATGAGCAGTTCTTC.

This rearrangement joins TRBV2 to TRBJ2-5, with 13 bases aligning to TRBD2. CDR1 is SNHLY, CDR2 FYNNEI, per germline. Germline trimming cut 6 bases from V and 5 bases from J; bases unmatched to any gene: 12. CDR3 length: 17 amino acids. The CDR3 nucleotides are TGTGCCAGCAGGGTCGGGACTAGCGGGGCTCCGAGGGAGACCCAGTACTTC. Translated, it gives CASRVGTSGAPRETQYF.

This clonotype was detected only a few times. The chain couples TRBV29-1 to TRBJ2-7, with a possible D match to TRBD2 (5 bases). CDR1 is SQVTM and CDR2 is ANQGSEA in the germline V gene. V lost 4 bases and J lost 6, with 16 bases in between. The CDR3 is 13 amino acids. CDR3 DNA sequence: TGCAGCGTTGGTTCAGGCCGGGGAGTCGAGCAGTACTTC. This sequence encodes CSVGSGRGVEQYF.